The T cell receptor beta chain under discussion was sequenced for a study of blood T cell repertoires in COVID-19. Study in general: Sites across the United States, Italy and Spain contributed samples from acute and convalescent COVID-19.

This clone was observed a handful of times. The table came from immunoSEQ multiplex PCR; TCRdb's copy has only in-frame clones and leaves some out. The sample has tens of thousands of clones; roughly 83% are singletons. This CDR3 contains 15 residues. The germline V gene has CDR1 MNHEY and CDR2 SMNVEV (reference sequence). V lost 5 bases, J lost 5 bases, and 16 bases lay in between. Specimen: peripheral blood. V gene TRBV27 combines with J gene TRBJ1-5; a weak D match, TRBD1 (6 bases). The origin of this receptor is a human donor in a cohort sampled during active COVID-19. The CDR3 loop reads CASSLKLTGDQPQHF. The DNA for the CDR3 is TGTGCCAGCAGTCTCAAGCTGACAGGCGATCAGCCCCAGCATTTT.